The rows below give T cell receptor beta chains drawn from one sample of a study of CD8 T cells in Susac syndrome. In TCRdb, the immunoSEQ multiplex PCR reads were re-called with MiXCR into one record per CDR3 protein. The sample contains about 240,000 distinct CDR3 sequences, 96% of which appear only once. Sequenced input: CD4+ T cells from PBMCs. Source of these receptors: a human donor with Susac syndrome. CDR3s include the opening cysteine and the closing phenylalanine or tryptophan. Each record gives: V gene, CDR3 length, J gene, D gene, clone size, CDR3 protein, CDR3 DNA. The D gene is left open where the match is weak. Clone size appears in some rows only: once, few, many, or a class for an expanded clone.

v_call: TRBV9; cdr3_length: 14; j_call: TRBJ2-3; d_call: .; clone_size: .; cdr3_aa: CASSVAGRTDTQYF; cdr3_nt: TGTGCCAGCAGCGTAGCGGGGCGCACAGATACGCAGTATTTT
v_call: TRBV13; cdr3_length: 13; j_call: TRBJ2-1; d_call: .; clone_size: .; cdr3_aa: CASSPGRRGEQFF; cdr3_nt: TGTGCCAGCAGCCCTGGACGAAGGGGTGAGCAGTTCTTC
v_call: TRBV7-9; cdr3_length: 12; j_call: TRBJ2-3; d_call: .; clone_size: .; cdr3_aa: CASSLARDTQYF; cdr3_nt: TGTGCCAGCAGCTTAGCGCGCGATACGCAGTATTTT
v_call: TRBV28; cdr3_length: 11; j_call: TRBJ1-2; d_call: .; clone_size: .; cdr3_aa: CASRRDRGYTF; cdr3_nt: TGTGCCAGCCGCCGGGATCGGGGCTACACCTTC
v_call: TRBV29-1; cdr3_length: 11; j_call: TRBJ2-7; d_call: .; clone_size: .; cdr3_aa: CSVALLPEQYF; cdr3_nt: TGCAGCGTTGCCCTTCTTCCCGAGCAGTACTTC
v_call: TRBV20-1; cdr3_length: 14; j_call: TRBJ2-4; d_call: TRBD1; clone_size: .; cdr3_aa: CSAKTGEDKNIQYF; cdr3_nt: TGCAGTGCCAAGACAGGGGAGGACAAAAACATTCAGTACTTC
v_call: TRBV5-1; cdr3_length: 16; j_call: TRBJ2-1; d_call: TRBD2; clone_size: .; cdr3_aa: CASSFAGDLSYNEQFF; cdr3_nt: TGCGCCAGCAGCTTCGCGGGAGACCTCTCCTACAATGAGCAGTTCTTC
v_call: TRBV25-1; cdr3_length: 14; j_call: TRBJ1-5; d_call: .; clone_size: .; cdr3_aa: CASSEGTTPQPQHF; cdr3_nt: TGTGCCAGCAGTGAGGGGACAACACCTCAGCCCCAGCATTTT
v_call: TRBV7-3; cdr3_length: 13; j_call: TRBJ2-3; d_call: .; clone_size: .; cdr3_aa: CASSPHSGDTQYF; cdr3_nt: TGTGCCAGCAGCCCCCACTCGGGCGATACGCAGTATTTT
v_call: TRBV25-1; cdr3_length: 15; j_call: TRBJ2-5; d_call: .; clone_size: .; cdr3_aa: CASSDTRQVQETQYF; cdr3_nt: TGTGCCAGCAGTGATACGAGACAGGTTCAAGAGACCCAGTACTTC
v_call: TRBV5-1; cdr3_length: 19; j_call: TRBJ2-6; d_call: TRBD1; clone_size: .; cdr3_aa: CASGTQGVTVPAGANVLTF; cdr3_nt: TGCGCCAGCGGAACACAGGGGGTTACAGTCCCGGCTGGGGCCAACGTCCTGACTTTC
v_call: TRBV7-6; cdr3_length: 13; j_call: TRBJ1-4; d_call: .; clone_size: few; cdr3_aa: CASSFQTNEKLFF; cdr3_nt: TGTGCCAGCAGCTTTCAAACTAATGAAAAACTGTTTTTT
v_call: TRBV20-1; cdr3_length: 11; j_call: TRBJ2-1; d_call: TRBD1; clone_size: once; cdr3_aa: CSAPGTGGRFF; cdr3_nt: TGCAGTGCTCCCGGGACAGGGGGCAGGTTCTTC
v_call: TRBV14; cdr3_length: 14; j_call: TRBJ2-7; d_call: .; clone_size: .; cdr3_aa: CASMDGLRGYEQYF; cdr3_nt: TGTGCCAGCATGGACGGTTTGAGGGGCTACGAGCAGTACTTC
v_call: TRBV9; cdr3_length: 15; j_call: TRBJ2-1; d_call: .; clone_size: .; cdr3_aa: CASSVVPGANNEQFF; cdr3_nt: TGTGCCAGCAGCGTAGTCCCGGGGGCAAACAATGAGCAGTTCTTC
v_call: TRBV9; cdr3_length: 18; j_call: TRBJ1-3; d_call: .; clone_size: .; cdr3_aa: CASSVATSGRISGNTIYF; cdr3_nt: TGTGCCAGCAGCGTAGCAACCTCTGGACGAATCTCTGGAAACACCATATATTTT
v_call: TRBV10-2; cdr3_length: 17; j_call: TRBJ2-1; d_call: .; clone_size: .; cdr3_aa: CASLRGSTPSSYNEQFF; cdr3_nt: TGCGCCAGCCTCAGGGGCTCAACCCCTAGCTCCTACAATGAGCAGTTCTTC
v_call: TRBV20-1; cdr3_length: 10; j_call: TRBJ2-1; d_call: .; clone_size: .; cdr3_aa: CSARANEQFF; cdr3_nt: TGCAGTGCTCGAGCGAATGAGCAGTTCTTC
v_call: TRBV29-1; cdr3_length: 17; j_call: TRBJ1-5; d_call: TRBD1; clone_size: .; cdr3_aa: CSVEEPSGQVGNQPQHF; cdr3_nt: TGCAGCGTTGAAGAGCCTTCGGGACAGGTTGGGAATCAGCCCCAGCATTTT
v_call: TRBV27; cdr3_length: 13; j_call: TRBJ1-2; d_call: .; clone_size: .; cdr3_aa: CASRGRDDYGYTF; cdr3_nt: TGTGCCAGCAGAGGAAGGGATGACTATGGCTACACCTTC
v_call: TRBV9; cdr3_length: 15; j_call: TRBJ1-2; d_call: .; clone_size: .; cdr3_aa: CASSVDGQTSYGYTF; cdr3_nt: TGTGCCAGCAGCGTAGACGGACAGACCTCCTATGGCTACACCTTC
v_call: TRBV7-3; cdr3_length: 13; j_call: TRBJ2-5; d_call: .; clone_size: few; cdr3_aa: CASSLGLRETQYF; cdr3_nt: TGTGCCAGCAGCTTAGGTTTACGAGAGACCCAGTACTTC
v_call: TRBV9; cdr3_length: 18; j_call: TRBJ2-6; d_call: TRBD1; clone_size: .; cdr3_aa: CASSVVGQGAVGANVLTF; cdr3_nt: TGTGCCAGCAGCGTAGTTGGGCAGGGGGCCGTTGGGGCCAACGTCCTGACTTTC
v_call: TRBV9; cdr3_length: 13; j_call: TRBJ1-1; d_call: .; clone_size: .; cdr3_aa: CASSVGGGPEAFF; cdr3_nt: TGTGCCAGCAGCGTAGGGGGAGGGCCTGAAGCTTTCTTT
v_call: TRBV20-1; cdr3_length: 16; j_call: TRBJ1-2; d_call: .; clone_size: .; cdr3_aa: CSASPLYADQGYGYTF; cdr3_nt: TGCAGTGCTAGTCCTCTCTACGCCGATCAGGGCTATGGCTACACCTTC
v_call: TRBV24-1; cdr3_length: 16; j_call: TRBJ2-3; d_call: TRBD2; clone_size: .; cdr3_aa: CATSDSSGYPTDTQYF; cdr3_nt: TGTGCCACCAGTGATTCTAGCGGATATCCCACAGATACGCAGTATTTT
v_call: TRBV30; cdr3_length: 13; j_call: TRBJ1-2; d_call: TRBD1; clone_size: .; cdr3_aa: CAWSSTGNYGYTF; cdr3_nt: TGTGCCTGGAGTTCGACAGGGAACTATGGCTACACCTTC
v_call: TRBV20-1; cdr3_length: 17; j_call: TRBJ1-2; d_call: .; clone_size: .; cdr3_aa: CSARAGEGMGANYGYTF; cdr3_nt: TGCAGTGCTAGAGCTGGTGAAGGAATGGGAGCTAACTATGGCTACACCTTC
v_call: TRBV6-5; cdr3_length: 16; j_call: TRBJ1-2; d_call: .; clone_size: .; cdr3_aa: CASSYALRGLGYGYTF; cdr3_nt: TGTGCCAGCAGTTACGCTCTTCGGGGGTTAGGCTATGGCTACACCTTC
v_call: TRBV2; cdr3_length: 13; j_call: TRBJ1-2; d_call: TRBD1; clone_size: .; cdr3_aa: CASSIQGAAGYTF; cdr3_nt: TGTGCCAGCAGTATCCAGGGGGCGGCTGGCTACACCTTC
v_call: TRBV7-9; cdr3_length: 10; j_call: TRBJ1-2; d_call: .; clone_size: .; cdr3_aa: CASSLRGYTF; cdr3_nt: TGTGCCAGCAGCTTAAGGGGCTACACCTTC
v_call: TRBV30; cdr3_length: 12; j_call: TRBJ1-2; d_call: .; clone_size: .; cdr3_aa: CAWNKGPHGYTF; cdr3_nt: TGTGCCTGGAATAAGGGACCGCATGGCTACACCTTC
v_call: TRBV7-9; cdr3_length: 14; j_call: TRBJ2-1; d_call: TRBD2; clone_size: .; cdr3_aa: CASRDSGSEYEQFF; cdr3_nt: TGTGCCAGCAGAGACAGCGGGAGTGAGTATGAGCAGTTCTTC
v_call: TRBV28; cdr3_length: 14; j_call: TRBJ1-2; d_call: .; clone_size: .; cdr3_aa: CASTPGREPYGYTF; cdr3_nt: TGTGCCAGCACCCCGGGGCGGGAACCTTATGGCTACACCTTC
v_call: TRBV20-1; cdr3_length: 13; j_call: TRBJ2-3; d_call: TRBD1; clone_size: .; cdr3_aa: CSAPKTGSDTQYF; cdr3_nt: TGCAGTGCCCCCAAGACAGGGTCAGATACGCAGTATTTT
v_call: TRBV2; cdr3_length: 15; j_call: TRBJ2-3; d_call: .; clone_size: once; cdr3_aa: CASSVSSLSTDTQYF; cdr3_nt: TGTGCCAGCAGTGTTTCCTCACTCAGCACAGATACGCAGTATTTT
v_call: TRBV3-1; cdr3_length: 15; j_call: TRBJ2-7; d_call: TRBD2; clone_size: .; cdr3_aa: CASSRSGTSSYEQYF; cdr3_nt: TGTGCCAGCAGCCGTTCCGGGACTAGCTCCTACGAGCAGTACTTC
v_call: TRBV29-1; cdr3_length: 14; j_call: TRBJ1-5; d_call: .; clone_size: once; cdr3_aa: CSVVQGLTGQPQHF; cdr3_nt: TGCAGCGTTGTACAGGGCCTAACGGGGCAGCCCCAGCATTTT
v_call: TRBV12-3/TRBV12-4; cdr3_length: 16; j_call: TRBJ2-5; d_call: .; clone_size: .; cdr3_aa: CASSLADGAGRETQYF; cdr3_nt: TGTGCCAGCAGTTTAGCGGATGGGGCGGGACGAGAGACCCAGTACTTC
v_call: TRBV20-1; cdr3_length: 16; j_call: TRBJ2-2; d_call: TRBD2; clone_size: .; cdr3_aa: CSARPSGSDNTGELFF; cdr3_nt: TGCAGTGCTAGACCTAGCGGGAGTGATAACACCGGGGAGCTGTTTTTT
v_call: TRBV9; cdr3_length: 14; j_call: TRBJ1-2; d_call: .; clone_size: .; cdr3_aa: CASSVPGDHYGYTF; cdr3_nt: TGTGCCAGCAGCGTCCCAGGGGACCACTATGGCTACACCTTC
v_call: TRBV12-3/TRBV12-4; cdr3_length: 15; j_call: TRBJ1-2; d_call: TRBD1; clone_size: .; cdr3_aa: CASSFGQGWGYGYTF; cdr3_nt: TGTGCCAGCAGTTTCGGACAGGGGTGGGGCTATGGCTACACCTTC
v_call: TRBV12-3/TRBV12-4; cdr3_length: 15; j_call: TRBJ1-5; d_call: TRBD1; clone_size: once; cdr3_aa: CASSLRQGRDQPQHF; cdr3_nt: TGTGCCAGCAGCCTAAGACAGGGGCGGGATCAGCCCCAGCATTTT
v_call: TRBV5-1; cdr3_length: 15; j_call: TRBJ2-6; d_call: .; clone_size: .; cdr3_aa: CASSPIIAGANVLTF; cdr3_nt: TGCGCCAGCAGCCCGATAATCGCCGGGGCCAACGTCCTGACTTTC
v_call: TRBV29-1; cdr3_length: 13; j_call: TRBJ1-2; d_call: TRBD1; clone_size: .; cdr3_aa: CSVGTGQGDGYTF; cdr3_nt: TGCAGCGTTGGGACGGGACAGGGAGATGGCTACACCTTC